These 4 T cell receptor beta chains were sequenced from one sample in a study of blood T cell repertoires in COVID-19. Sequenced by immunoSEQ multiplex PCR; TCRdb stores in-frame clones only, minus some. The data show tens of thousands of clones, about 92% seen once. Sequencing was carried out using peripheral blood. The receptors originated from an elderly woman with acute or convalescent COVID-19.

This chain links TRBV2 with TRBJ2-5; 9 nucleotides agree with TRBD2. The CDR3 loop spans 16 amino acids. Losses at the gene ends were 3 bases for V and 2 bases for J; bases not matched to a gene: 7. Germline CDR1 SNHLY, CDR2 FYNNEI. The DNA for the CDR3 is TGTGCCAGCAGTGACCCGGGTAGCGGGGGACAAGAGACCCAGTACTTC. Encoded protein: CASSDPGSGGQETQYF.

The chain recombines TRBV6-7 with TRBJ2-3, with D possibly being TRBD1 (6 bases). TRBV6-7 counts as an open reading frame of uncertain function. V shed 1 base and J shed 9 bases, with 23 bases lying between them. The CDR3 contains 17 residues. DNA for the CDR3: TGTGCCAGCAGTTACTACAGGGCGGGTGTTTTTGTAGTAACGCAGTATTTT. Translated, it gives CASSYYRAGVFVVTQYF.

This chain's CDR3 is CASSVTYNSPLHF. CDR3 bases: TGTGCCAGCTCGGTGACCTATAATTCACCCCTCCACTTT. The chain links TRBV11-1 to TRBJ1-6; D remains ambiguous. The germline V and J ends were trimmed by 8 bases and 2 bases, with 7 bases remaining between them. The CDR3 has 13 residues. Germline CDR1 is SGHAT and CDR2 is FQDESV (reference sequence).

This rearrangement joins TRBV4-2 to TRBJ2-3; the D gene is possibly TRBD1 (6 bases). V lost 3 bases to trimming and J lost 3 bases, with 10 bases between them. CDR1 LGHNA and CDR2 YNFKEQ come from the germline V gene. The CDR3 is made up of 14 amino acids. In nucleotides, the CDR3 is TGTGCCAGCAGCCAGGGGGCAAGGACAGATACGCAGTATTTT. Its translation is CASSQGARTDTQYF.